Here is one T cell receptor (beta chain) with its context. Relying on iRepertoire HTBI primers and Arm-PCR of CDR3 regions, the team built TCR beta libraries. TCRdb ran MiXCR on the multiplex PCR reads and lists one entry per CDR3 protein. The table lists roughly 400,000 distinct CDR3 sequences, over 12% of them singletons. Stated time point: newly diagnosed GD, antithyroid drugs for less than 3 months. The authors made the TCR library using RNA they extracted from PBMCs. EDTA tubes were used for drawing approximately 8.4 milliliters of peripheral blood. V lost 4 bases and J lost 7, with 11 bases in between. The CDR3 runs 13 residues. CDR1 is SGHDN, CDR2 FVKESK, per germline. This sample stems from a study of regulatory T cells in long-lasting Graves disease. Separately, the same data were catalogued under a study of T cells in Graves' hyperthyroidism and ophthalmopathy.

The material sequenced was peripheral blood mononuclear cells (PBMCs), taken at new diagnosis, from a patient treated with antithyroid drugs. This chain connects TRBV14 to TRBJ1-5; no clear D gene. This sequence was found in a woman aged 35 to 49 with Graves disease. DNA of the CDR3: TGTGCCAGCAGCCTACGCATTGGCCAGCCCCAGCATTTT. Its protein is CASSLRIGQPQHF.